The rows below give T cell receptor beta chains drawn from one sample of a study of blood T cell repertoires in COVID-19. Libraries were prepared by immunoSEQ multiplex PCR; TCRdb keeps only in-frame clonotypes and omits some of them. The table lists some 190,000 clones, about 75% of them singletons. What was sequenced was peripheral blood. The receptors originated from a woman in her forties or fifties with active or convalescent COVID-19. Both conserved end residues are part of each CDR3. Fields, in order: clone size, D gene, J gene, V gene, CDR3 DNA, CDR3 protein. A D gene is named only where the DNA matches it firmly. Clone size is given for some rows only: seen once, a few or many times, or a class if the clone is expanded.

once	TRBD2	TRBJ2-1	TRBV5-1	TGCGCCAGCACACTGAATAGCGGGAGGGCCTACAATGAGCAGTTCTTC	CASTLNSGRAYNEQFF
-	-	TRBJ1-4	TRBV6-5	TGTGCCAGCACTATGACACAAGGAAACGAAAAACTGTTTTTT	CASTMTQGNEKLFF
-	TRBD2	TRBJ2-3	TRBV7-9	TGTGCCAGCAGCTTATTAGGTCTAGCGGGGAACACAGATACGCAGTATTTT	CASSLLGLAGNTDTQYF
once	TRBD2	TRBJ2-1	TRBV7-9	TGTGCCAGCAGCTCAAAGCGGGAGGGCCTCCGCAATGAGCAGTTCTTC	CASSSKREGLRNEQFF
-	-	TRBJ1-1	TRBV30	TGTGCCTGGAGGCAGGGGAGTACTGAAGCTTTCTTT	CAWRQGSTEAFF
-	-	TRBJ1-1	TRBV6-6	TGTGCCAGCAGCTTCCGTGGACAGAAGAACACTGAAGCTTTCTTT	CASSFRGQKNTEAFF
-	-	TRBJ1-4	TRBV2	TGTGCCAGTACTTCAGGGCCTAATGAAAAACTGTTTTTT	CASTSGPNEKLFF
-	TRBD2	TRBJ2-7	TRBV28	TGTGCCAGCAGTCCCCCGGGGCTAGCGGGGGGATACGAGCAGTACTTC	CASSPPGLAGGYEQYF
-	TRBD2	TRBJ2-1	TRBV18	TGTGCCAGCTCACCGCTAGCGGGGAACAATGAGCAGTTCTTC	CASSPLAGNNEQFF
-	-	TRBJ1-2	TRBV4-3	TGCGCCAGCAGCCAGACAGTCAACTATGGCTACACCTTC	CASSQTVNYGYTF
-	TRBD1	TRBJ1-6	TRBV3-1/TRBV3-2	TGTGCCAGCAGCCAATTGCACAGGGGATCTTCACCCCTCCACTTT	CASSQLHRGSSPLHF
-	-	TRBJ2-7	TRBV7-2	TGTGCCAGCAGCACCAGTACCGTCTACGAGCAGTACTTC	CASSTSTVYEQYF
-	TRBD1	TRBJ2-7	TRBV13	TGTGCCAGCAGCCTATCCGGGACAGGGAGCTCCTACGAGCAGTACTTC	CASSLSGTGSSYEQYF
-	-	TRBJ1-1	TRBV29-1	TGCAGCGTTGAAGAGGGGCGGGAAGCTTTCTTT	CSVEEGREAFF
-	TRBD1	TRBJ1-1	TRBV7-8	TGTGCCAGCAGCTTAACAGGGGTTTTCGCTGAAGCTTTCTTT	CASSLTGVFAEAFF
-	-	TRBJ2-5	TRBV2	TGTGCCAGCAGTCCCCCACGACTAGGTACTGTAGAGACCCAGTACTTC	CASSPPRLGTVETQYF
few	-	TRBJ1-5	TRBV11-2	TGTGCCAGCAGCTTATTCCCGGGGAGCAATCAGCCCCAGCATTTT	CASSLFPGSNQPQHF
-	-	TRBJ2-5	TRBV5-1	TGCGCCAGCAGCAGGGAGCGAAAAGAGACCCAGTACTTC	CASSRERKETQYF
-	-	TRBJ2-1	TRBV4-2	TGTGCCAGCAGCCAAGATGTCGCGGGTGAGCAGTTCTTC	CASSQDVAGEQFF
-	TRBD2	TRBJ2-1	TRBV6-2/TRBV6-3	TGTGCCAGCAGTTACTCCAGAGCCGGGAGGGTCCCTAATGAGCAGTTCTTC	CASSYSRAGRVPNEQFF
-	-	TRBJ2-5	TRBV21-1	TGTGCCAGCAGCAAAGGAGCTAGCGGGGGCCAAGAGACCCAGTACTTC	CASSKGASGGQETQYF
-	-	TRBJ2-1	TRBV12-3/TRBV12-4	TGTGCCAGCAGCCGGACAGTCCACAATGAGCAGTTCTTC	CASSRTVHNEQFF
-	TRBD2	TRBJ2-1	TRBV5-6	TGTGCCAGCAGCTTGGACGGGGGGGCCTGGAATGAGCAGTTCTTC	CASSLDGGAWNEQFF
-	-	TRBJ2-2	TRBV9	TGTGCCAGCAGCGTAGCGGTGAACACCGGGGAGCTGTTTTTT	CASSVAVNTGELFF
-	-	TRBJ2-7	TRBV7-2	TGTGCCAGCAGCTACGAGAACCAGAGGGAGCAGTACTTC	CASSYENQREQYF
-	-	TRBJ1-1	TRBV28	TGTGCCAGCAGTTTAAACGAGGGTCGCACTGAAGCTTTCTTT	CASSLNEGRTEAFF
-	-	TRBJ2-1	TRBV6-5	TGTGCCAGCAGTTACGACCGAGGATCCTACAATGAGCAGTTCTTC	CASSYDRGSYNEQFF
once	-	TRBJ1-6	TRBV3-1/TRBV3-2	TGTGCCAGCAGCCAAGATGAGAGGTTCTCACCCCTCCACTTT	CASSQDERFSPLHF
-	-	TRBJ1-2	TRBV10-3	TGTGCCATCAGTGAATCCCTCTATGGCTACACCTTC	CAISESLYGYTF
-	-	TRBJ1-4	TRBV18	TGTGCCAGCTCACCACCCAATGCAGTTGCAACTAATGAAAAACTGTTTTTT	CASSPPNAVATNEKLFF
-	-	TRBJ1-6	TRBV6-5	TGTGCCAGCAACAGGGCTACACCCCTCCACTTT	CASNRATPLHF
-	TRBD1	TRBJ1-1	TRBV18	TGTGCCAGCTCCCGGGACAGGAAGAACACTGAAGCTTTCTTT	CASSRDRKNTEAFF
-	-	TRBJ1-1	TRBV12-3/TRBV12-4	TGTGCCAGCAGTTTCCTCAGATCTGTCGCTTTCTTT	CASSFLRSVAFF
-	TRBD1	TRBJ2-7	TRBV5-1	TGCGCCAGCAGCTCCAGGACAGGGGGCTTTGACGAGCAGTACTTC	CASSSRTGGFDEQYF
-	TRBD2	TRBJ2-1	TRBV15	TGTGCCACCAGAGCCGGACTAGCGGGGGGTTACAATGAGCAGTTCTTC	CATRAGLAGGYNEQFF